This T cell receptor beta chain was captured by sequencing in a study of blood T cell repertoires in COVID-19. Overall study: T cells, B-cell-depleted T cells, or PBMCs provided the cDNA or gDNA that served as material.

This CDR3 spans 14 amino acids. Germline-derived CDR1 and CDR2 are SGHTA and FQGNSA. Trimming removed 5 bases at V and 7 bases at J, with 17 bases between. Everyone who took part was roughly 18 to 89 years old, and they came from 24 US areas. Methods used by the authors: Reference gene primer amplification gave nucleated cell count estimates. Only in-frame clones appear in the TCRdb table, and some are missing; sequencing was by immunoSEQ multiplex PCR. V and J calls and clone size are copied from that table; D and trimming were computed from the DNA. The sample holds roughly 240,000 clones, 88% seen once.

This clonotype was sampled from a woman in her forties with acute COVID-19. The material sequenced was PBMCs or T cells enriched from blood (not recorded which). The chain links TRBV7-2 to TRBJ1-1; tentative D call: TRBD1 (6 bases). CDR3 nucleotides: TGTGCCAGCAGCAAGGGGGGGGCGAAGATTGAAGCTTTCTTT. Protein: CASSKGGAKIEAFF.